A selection of T cell receptor beta chains follows, all from one sample in a study of T cell responses to AZD1222 COVID-19 vaccine. Clones were read by immunoSEQ multiplex PCR, and TCRdb kept only the in-frame ones, dropping some. The sample contains 120,000 or so clones, over 85% of which appear only once. Specimen: peripheral blood, collected 28 days after the second AZD1222 dose. All receptors derive from an adult who received the AZD1222 COVID-19 vaccine. Both conserved end residues are trimmed from each CDR3. The order of the fields is V gene, J gene, CDR3 protein.

V gene: TRBV9; J gene: TRBJ1-3; CDR3 protein: ASSVGRRSGNTIY
V gene: TRBV14; J gene: TRBJ1-2; CDR3 protein: ASRPNRVWDT
V gene: TRBV7-9; J gene: TRBJ1-3; CDR3 protein: ASSFPQGVKNTIY
V gene: TRBV5-1; J gene: TRBJ1-4; CDR3 protein: ASSRRTGGNEKLF
V gene: TRBV12-3/TRBV12-4; J gene: TRBJ1-1; CDR3 protein: ASSQTAIEAF
V gene: TRBV3-1/TRBV3-2; J gene: TRBJ1-3; CDR3 protein: ASSHNSPGNTIY
V gene: TRBV11-3; J gene: TRBJ1-1; CDR3 protein: ASSTRTDEAF
V gene: TRBV30; J gene: TRBJ1-1; CDR3 protein: AWSPGLNTEAF
V gene: TRBV29-1; J gene: TRBJ2-5; CDR3 protein: SVVGQRETQY
V gene: TRBV4-2; J gene: TRBJ2-1; CDR3 protein: ASSQDLGGPGNEQF
V gene: TRBV11-3; J gene: TRBJ2-7; CDR3 protein: ASSPTREQY
V gene: TRBV7-3; J gene: TRBJ2-2; CDR3 protein: ASSSGQGGTGELF
V gene: TRBV2; J gene: TRBJ1-1; CDR3 protein: ASNRDRTNEAF
V gene: TRBV21-1; J gene: TRBJ1-4; CDR3 protein: ANVGQGDEKLF
V gene: TRBV11-2; J gene: TRBJ1-2; CDR3 protein: ASSSLRRTGRLEKRGYT
V gene: TRBV5-1; J gene: TRBJ1-2; CDR3 protein: ASSLEVGYNYGYT
V gene: TRBV4-1; J gene: TRBJ2-2; CDR3 protein: ASSPRTMKTTGELF
V gene: TRBV19; J gene: TRBJ1-2; CDR3 protein: ASSMEQGVTNYGYT
V gene: TRBV6-5; J gene: TRBJ1-4; CDR3 protein: ASSRQGAVEKLF
V gene: TRBV7-2; J gene: TRBJ1-3; CDR3 protein: ASSLVLRSYGNTIY
V gene: TRBV9; J gene: TRBJ2-1; CDR3 protein: ASSVVSGTSGSYNEQF
V gene: TRBV6-5; J gene: TRBJ1-2; CDR3 protein: ASSYSTSVSISGST
V gene: TRBV28; J gene: TRBJ1-2; CDR3 protein: ASSLRPGGSYT
V gene: TRBV2; J gene: TRBJ2-2; CDR3 protein: ASSERGGGNTGELF
V gene: TRBV11-2; J gene: TRBJ1-1; CDR3 protein: ASSLLWNTEAF
V gene: TRBV10-3; J gene: TRBJ1-4; CDR3 protein: AISRGANEKLF
V gene: TRBV6-5; J gene: TRBJ1-1; CDR3 protein: ASSSGGAITEAF
V gene: TRBV19; J gene: TRBJ1-5; CDR3 protein: ASSTWTGPRQPQH
V gene: TRBV1; J gene: TRBJ1-6; CDR3 protein: TSSQDAGSSYNSPLH
V gene: TRBV28; J gene: TRBJ2-7; CDR3 protein: ASSSTGDHSYEQY
V gene: TRBV6-4; J gene: TRBJ2-1; CDR3 protein: ASSVGLAGDNEQF
V gene: TRBV21-1; J gene: TRBJ2-3; CDR3 protein: ASSKAPPGGTDTQY
V gene: TRBV5-1; J gene: TRBJ2-7; CDR3 protein: ASSPSRGYSYEQY
V gene: TRBV30; J gene: TRBJ2-1; CDR3 protein: AWSPGSGNEQF
V gene: TRBV2; J gene: TRBJ1-1; CDR3 protein: ASSENREKSEAF
V gene: TRBV29-1; J gene: TRBJ1-5; CDR3 protein: SAKGVGSNQPQH
V gene: TRBV6-5; J gene: TRBJ2-3; CDR3 protein: ASSYGGADTQY
V gene: TRBV19; J gene: TRBJ1-5; CDR3 protein: ASSIETNQPQH
V gene: TRBV2; J gene: TRBJ1-4; CDR3 protein: ASSRDTSTNEKLF
V gene: TRBV6-1; J gene: TRBJ2-3; CDR3 protein: ASSERLPGQGITSTDTQY
V gene: TRBV27; J gene: TRBJ1-2; CDR3 protein: ASSLVGVWGYT
V gene: TRBV6-4; J gene: TRBJ1-2; CDR3 protein: ASSGTGGTYGYT
V gene: TRBV6-5; J gene: TRBJ1-2; CDR3 protein: ASSYSKRKNYGYT
V gene: TRBV28; J gene: TRBJ1-4; CDR3 protein: ASSSAGGANEKLF
V gene: TRBV7-8; J gene: TRBJ2-7; CDR3 protein: ASITGPGAGEQY
V gene: TRBV5-8; J gene: TRBJ2-3; CDR3 protein: ASSSTSGRITDTQY
V gene: TRBV7-3; J gene: TRBJ2-6; CDR3 protein: ASSLNDGASGANVLT
V gene: TRBV11-1; J gene: TRBJ1-2; CDR3 protein: ASSLAGVGYT
V gene: TRBV28; J gene: TRBJ1-1; CDR3 protein: ASSSGTGRITEAF